This T cell receptor beta chain came from a study of CD8 T cells in Susac syndrome (dated by TCRdb to the late 2010s). Context from the whole study: The study used repertoire sequencing to test whether antigen drove CD8+ T cell activation and differentiation in Susac syndrome. The paper's findings and limits, for the study overall: The number of individuals in the TCR sequencing and HLA analysis was acknowledged as relatively small.

RNA was extracted using the RNeasy kit, and roughly 0.5 to 1 microgram was reverse transcribed with random hexamers. TCR beta CDR3 regions were amplified with the immunoSEQ multiplex PCR assay covering 54 Vbeta and 13 Jbeta segments. Bias from PCR amplification was corrected by using a synthetic template baseline for primer optimization and for computational correction. Concerning the study's data processing: Reads were annotated to V, D and J genes according to IMGT and were analyzed with immunoSEQ Analyzer, with only productive sequences retained. Clonality was computed as one minus Shannon entropy normalized by log2 of the number of productive unique sequences. For each patient and control, public and private clones were evaluated within the 100 most prevalent clones. A clone was defined as Susac-specific if it was absent from the healthy and MS cohorts, from roughly 980 published viral clones and from other ImmuneACCESS disease sequences. The public reads were reanalyzed by TCRdb: fastp trimming at Q25, MiXCR alignment, in-frame beta chains only. When rows share a CDR3 protein, they turn into one entry using the most common DNA and genes. TCRdb assigned the V and J calls; the authors' analysis was not used. This sample lists around 300,000 distinct CDR3 sequences; around 92% were detected once. The ten most abundant clones make up more than 0.06% of the sample.

High-throughput TCR beta sequencing profiled peripheral blood CD8+ and CD4+ T cells from healthy donors, Susac syndrome patients and multiple sclerosis patients. The multiple sclerosis controls were treatment-naive patients whose relapsing-remitting disease, either stable or active, fulfilled the revised McDonald criteria. CD8+ TEMRA cells were enriched by FACS, while bulk CD8+ and CD4+ T cells were purified by magnetic negative isolation. Blood was collected in EDTA tubes and processed within 24 hours, with PBMCs isolated through density gradient centrifugation. PBMCs intended for TCR sequencing were cryopreserved in liquid nitrogen and were subsequently thawed in a 37 degrees C water bath. A purity of at least 90% was achieved for sorted or isolated CD4+, CD8+ and CD8+ TEMRA cells. With respect to this clonotype: This clone's antigen is unknown. There are no base qualities to consult, and no much larger clone falls within one base.

Sequenced: CD4+ T cells from PBMCs. The sequence was obtained from a human donor with multiple sclerosis.

The CDR3 reads CSADSGNTIYF. The base sequence is TGCAGCGCCGACTCTGGAAACACCATATATTTT. This chain joins TRBV29-1 to TRBJ1-3; confidence is insufficient to name the D gene. The CDR3 goes from the cysteine to the phenylalanine over 11 residues. The read is trimmed to its CDR3 DNA, 33 bases read in frame from base 1. The germline V gene gives CDR1 as SQVTM and CDR2 as ANQGSEA. V is clipped by 7 bases and J by 0 bases, and the sequence between their germline boundaries is 4 bases long. Supplemented by the reference TRBV29-1 and TRBJ1-3 proteins around the CDR3, the complete variable domain is SAVISQKPSRDICQRGTSLTIQCQVDSQVTMMFWYRQQPGQSLTLIATANQGSEATYESGFVIDKFPISRPNLTFSTLTVSNMSPEDSSIYLCSADSGNTIYFGEGSWLTVV.